The rows below give T cell receptor beta chains drawn from one sample of a study of shared clonotypes between healthy human individuals. Libraries were prepared by immunoSEQ multiplex PCR; TCRdb keeps only in-frame clonotypes and omits some of them. In the table there are under 2.5 million clones, about 90% of which are singletons. The sample was naive CD4+ T cells from PBMCs. These receptors originate from a man aged 18 to 35 in good health. Some clones in this sample may be carry-over from other donors' samples. Each CDR3 is given with its conserved first and last residue. Each record gives: J gene, V gene, D gene, clone size, CDR3 protein, CDR3 DNA. D genes are given only for firm matches. For some rows the clone size is stated as once, few or many, or as a class when expanded; others skip it.

TRBJ1-1,TRBV19,.,once,CASSIVEGVNTEAFF,TGTGCCAGTAGTATAGTGGAGGGGGTGAACACTGAAGCTTTCTTT
TRBJ1-3,TRBV5-4,.,.,CASSFDRSYSGNTIYF,TGTGCCAGCAGCTTTGACAGGTCCTACTCTGGAAACACCATATATTTT
TRBJ1-5,TRBV7-2,.,.,CASSLGDTRNQPQHF,TGTGCCAGCAGCTTAGGGGACACTAGAAATCAGCCCCAGCATTTT
TRBJ1-1,TRBV7-2,TRBD1,.,CASSAGGASTEAFF,TGTGCCAGCAGCGCAGGGGGCGCGAGCACTGAAGCTTTCTTT
TRBJ2-1,TRBV7-2,.,.,CASSSDPIYNEQFF,TGTGCCAGCAGCTCCGACCCAATCTACAATGAGCAGTTCTTC
TRBJ2-7,TRBV28,.,.,CASSFRTVSSYEQYF,TGTGCCAGCAGTTTCCGGACCGTTAGCTCCTACGAGCAGTACTTC
TRBJ1-5,TRBV2,TRBD1,.,CASSGTGGHQPQHF,TGTGCCAGCAGCGGGACAGGGGGACATCAGCCCCAGCATTTT
TRBJ2-3,TRBV4-3,TRBD2,.,CASSQGGFGAGTWTDTQYF,TGCGCCAGCAGCCAAGGGGGTTTCGGAGCGGGAACTTGGACAGATACGCAGTATTTT
TRBJ2-3,TRBV27,TRBD2,.,CASSLFSRGASGSDTSDTQYF,TGTGCCAGCAGTTTATTCTCGAGGGGGGCTAGCGGGTCAGACACGTCTGATACGCAGTATTTT
TRBJ2-2,TRBV9,.,.,CASSATHSHLTGELFF,TGTGCCAGCAGCGCCACCCATTCTCATCTTACCGGGGAGCTGTTTTTT
TRBJ2-6,TRBV30,.,.,CAWGDRVSGANVLTF,TGTGCCTGGGGAGACAGAGTCTCTGGGGCCAACGTCCTGACTTTC
TRBJ1-5,TRBV6-1,.,.,CASSERPLGDNQPQHF,TGTGCCAGCAGTGAAAGACCATTAGGAGATAATCAGCCCCAGCATTTT
TRBJ2-7,TRBV15,.,.,CATSRDVGLPYEQYF,TGTGCCACCAGCAGAGATGTGGGGCTCCCCTACGAGCAGTACTTC
TRBJ2-3,TRBV6-5,.,.,CASRHRVETDTQYF,TGTGCCAGCAGGCACAGGGTCGAGACAGATACGCAGTATTTT
TRBJ1-5,TRBV7-2,.,few,CASSPDSNQPQHF,TGTGCCAGCAGCCCGGATAGCAATCAGCCCCAGCATTTT
TRBJ2-7,TRBV6-1,.,.,CASSEIWDSLPYF,TGTGCCAGCAGTGAAATCTGGGACTCCCTACCGTACTTC
TRBJ1-5,TRBV2,.,.,CASNQAGQPQHF,TGTGCCAGCAATCAAGCGGGTCAGCCCCAGCATTTT
TRBJ2-1,TRBV6-4,.,.,CASSDSGGSNEQFF,TGTGCCAGCAGTGACTCTGGGGGGAGCAATGAGCAGTTCTTC
TRBJ2-1,TRBV18,.,once,CASSPRGFDEQFF,TGTGCCAGCTCCCCGAGGGGATTCGATGAGCAGTTCTTC
TRBJ2-1,TRBV10-3,.,.,CAISDRTNLSYNEQFF,TGTGCCATCAGTGATCGTACTAACCTTTCCTACAATGAGCAGTTCTTC
TRBJ2-7,TRBV5-8,.,.,CASSLGGSKSSYEQYF,TGTGCCAGCAGCTTGGGGGGCAGCAAGAGCTCCTACGAGCAGTACTTC
TRBJ2-3,TRBV7-3,TRBD2,.,CASSLGTSGRIDTQYF,TGTGCCAGCAGCTTGGGAACTAGCGGGAGGATAGATACGCAGTATTTT
TRBJ2-1,TRBV9,TRBD2,once,CASSRAGGGYNEQFF,TGTGCCAGCAGCCGAGCGGGAGGGGGGTACAATGAGCAGTTCTTC
TRBJ2-7,TRBV11-2,.,.,CASSLGIPYGSAYEQYF,TGTGCCAGCAGCTTAGGAATACCTTACGGGAGCGCCTACGAGCAGTACTTC
TRBJ1-5,TRBV11-2,.,few,CASSLVAGDYQPQHF,TGTGCCAGCAGCTTAGTGGCGGGAGACTATCAGCCCCAGCATTTT
TRBJ2-2,TRBV10-2,.,.,CASSLYFSGTGELFF,TGCGCCAGCAGTTTATATTTTTCGGGCACCGGGGAGCTGTTTTTT
TRBJ2-7,TRBV5-1,TRBD1,.,CASTEDRGDEQYF,TGCGCCAGCACCGAAGACAGGGGCGACGAGCAGTACTTC
TRBJ2-1,TRBV18,.,.,CASSPPNRGPQGGEQFF,TGTGCCAGCTCACCACCCAATAGGGGCCCGCAAGGGGGGGAGCAGTTCTTC
TRBJ2-1,TRBV7-3,TRBD2,once,CASSQTTSGRALYNEQFF,TGTGCCAGCAGCCAGACGACTAGCGGGAGGGCCCTCTACAATGAGCAGTTCTTC